Sequencing of this TCR beta chain was carried out in a study of siplizumab effects on memory and regulatory T cells. Measured with immunoSEQ multiplex PCR; TCRdb has only the in-frame clones, and not every one. The sample holds 85,000 to 95,000 clones, roughly 94% seen once. Study-wide results and caveats: It was never confirmed that proliferating Tregs from siplizumab cultures were suppressive. With siplizumab, mappable alloreactive CD4+ clones averaged around 65% Treg-derived, versus under 30% in controls. Alloreactive sequences traceable to unstimulated CD4+ memory cells were significantly reduced by siplizumab.

This clone was found once. Its antigen is as yet unknown. The V and J ends lost 1 base and 5 bases respectively, with 17 bases between them. The germline gives CDR1 SGHDN, CDR2 FVKESK. This CDR3 is 16 amino acids long. The clonotype was recovered from a human donor in good health. The sample was non-Treg CD4+ T cells sorted from blood. This rearrangement joins TRBV14 to TRBJ1-2, with D perhaps TRBD1 (5 bases). In nucleotides, the CDR3 is TGTGCCAGCAGCCAAGCAGGGCTAAACCTCCCTTATGGCTACACCTTC. Translation gives CASSQAGLNLPYGYTF.